This TCR beta chain was obtained from a study of blood T cell repertoires in COVID-19. Whole-study context: The United States, Italy and Spain supplied acute and convalescent COVID-19 samples. The cDNA or gDNA used as material had been derived from T cells, B-cell-depleted T cells, or PBMCs.

The repertoire was sequenced with immunoSEQ multiplex PCR; TCRdb's copy has only in-frame clones and lacks some. The table shows some 300,000 clones, with roughly 91% occurring only once. In the 2 weeks before study entry, exposed participants met a COVID-19 case, which was PCR-confirmed or clinician-diagnosed. The CDR3 spans 10 residues. Deletions cut 6 bases from V and 2 bases from J, with 3 bases between. CDR1 and CDR2 (germline): SQVTM, ANQGSEA. The sample consisted of PBMCs or T cells enriched from blood (not recorded which). The sequence was collected from a woman between 45 and 65 years old who had been exposed to COVID-19. The V call is TRBV29-1, the J call TRBJ2-3, with unresolved D. The DNA of the CDR3 is TGCAGCGTCGTCACAGATACGCAGTATTTT. It encodes CSVVTDTQYF.